These 22 T cell receptor beta chains originate from one sample sequenced in a study of response to subunit inactivated influenza vaccine. TCRdb recomputed calls from the RT-PCR reads with MiXCR, one row per CDR3 protein. The table has 700,000 to 800,000 distinct CDR3 sequences, 18% seen once; the top ten hold approximately 10%. The sequencing here drew on PBMCs from blood, taken roughly 5 days after vaccination. These receptors were obtained from a man over 45 who received an inactivated influenza vaccine.

This clonotype was recorded only once. This chain connects TRBV4-3 to TRBJ2-2, with TRBD2 identical over 8 bases. With 4 bases clipped from V and 3 bases from J, the junction kept 7 bases outside the gene matches. This CDR3 comprises 16 residues. Looked up from germline, CDR1 is LGHNA and CDR2 is YSLEER. CDR3 sequence reads: CASSPLAVGDTGELFF. CDR3 nucleotides: TGCGCCAGCAGCCCACTAGCGGTCGGAGACACCGGGGAGCTGTTTTTT.

The gene calls are TRBV15 and TRBJ2-1; 7 bases match TRBD1. The germline gives CDR1 LNHNV, CDR2 YYDKDF (reference sequence). J lost 1 base, V lost 9 bases, and 3 bases had no gene match. The CDR3 runs to 13 residues. In nucleotides, the CDR3 is TGTGCCACGCGACAGGGTTCCTACAATGAGCAGTTCTTC. This gives the protein CATRQGSYNEQFF.

This clonotype was counted ten times or more. The rearrangement links TRBV5-4 to TRBJ2-2; maybe TRBD1 (5 bases). Germline CDR1 SGHNT, CDR2 YYREEE (reference sequence). Trimming stripped 0 bases from V and 3 bases from J, with 12 bases between. The CDR3 covers 16 residues. CDR3 nucleotides: TGTGCCAGCAGCTTGGAAGGGGCGAAGTACACCGGGGAGCTGTTTTTT. Encoded protein: CASSLEGAKYTGELFF.

The J gene is TRBJ2-2, the V gene TRBV12-3 or TRBV12-4; D is unresolved. V was clipped by 3 bases and J by 0 bases, with 11 bases between them. There are 16 residues in the CDR3. The CDR3 nucleotides are TGTGCCAGCAGTTTGACCAGGCGGACGAACACCGGGGAGCTGTTTTTT. It yields the protein CASSLTRRTNTGELFF.

This clonotype was recorded a few times. The rearrangement uses TRBV25-1 and TRBJ2-2; D possibly uses TRBD1 or TRBD2 (5 bases each). The CDR3 length is 15 residues. The germline V and J ends were trimmed by 7 bases and 7 bases, with 19 bases remaining between them. From germline, CDR1 is MGHDK and CDR2 SYGVNS. DNA of the CDR3: TGTGCCAGCACGCCTGGGACCGGCTTCAGCGGGGAGCTGTTTTTT. This sequence encodes CASTPGTGFSGELFF.

The gene calls are TRBV19 and TRBJ2-1; 7 bases align to TRBD1. The CDR3 spans 13 residues. Germline V gives CDR1 LNHDA, CDR2 SQIVND (reference sequence). V lost 2 bases to trimming and J lost 6 bases; unmatched junction nucleotides: 1. CDR3 coding DNA: TGTGCCAGTAGTATAAGGGGGCCCAATGAGCAGTTCTTC. The encoded protein is CASSIRGPNEQFF. The full variable domain, its missing parts supplied by reference TRBV19 and TRBJ2-1, is DGGITQSPKYLFRKEGQNVTLSCEQNLNHDAMYWYRQDPGQGLRLIYYSQIVNDFQKGDIAEGYSVSREKKESFPLTVTSAQKNPTAFYLCASSIRGPNEQFFGPGTRLTVL.

The rearrangement joins TRBV28 to TRBJ2-7; TRBD1 matches 10 bases. CDR3 length equals 15 residues. V shed 8 bases, J shed 3 bases, and the junction held 10 bases outside the gene matches. Germline V gene sequence: CDR1 MDHEN, CDR2 SYDVKM. The CDR3 sequence: CASGKPGQGIYEQYF. The CDR3 DNA sequence: TGTGCCAGCGGAAAGCCGGGACAGGGGATCTACGAGCAGTACTTC.

This clonotype was recorded many times. J is TRBJ2-3 and V is TRBV12-3 or TRBV12-4; the match to TRBD2 covers 7 bases. V was pared by 3 bases and J by 2 bases, with 8 bases of the junction left unmatched. CDR3 size: 16 residues. Here the CDR3 DNA reads TGTGCCAGCAGTTTCGGGGGGTTGCTAATCACAGATACGCAGTATTTT. Protein sequence: CASSFGGLLITDTQYF.

This chain connects TRBV4-3 to TRBJ1-2, with D maybe TRBD1 (6 bases). The germline V gene has CDR1 LGHNA and CDR2 YSLEER. Trimming removed 0 bases at V and 6 bases at J, with 14 bases between. This CDR3 comprises 15 residues. CDR3 coding DNA: TGCGCCAGCAGCCAAGATAACGGGACAAGGAATGGCTACACCTTC. Amino acid sequence: CASSQDNGTRNGYTF.

The chain combines TRBV12-3 or TRBV12-4 with TRBJ2-7; D not resolved. Trimming left V 6 bases short and J 2 bases short, with 11 bases between. This CDR3 is built from 13 residues. The CDR3 reads CASSMLRAYEQYF. For the CDR3, the DNA is TGTGCCAGCAGCATGCTCCGGGCCTACGAGCAGTACTTC.

This clonotype appeared a few times. The J gene is TRBJ2-5, the V gene TRBV12-3 or TRBV12-4; no clear D gene. The V and J ends lost 1 base and 0 bases respectively, with 6 bases between them. The CDR3 totals 14 residues. CDR3 sequence (DNA): TGTGCCAGCAGTTTAGGGGTGTACCAAGAGACCCAGTACTTC. Its translation: CASSLGVYQETQYF.

The V and J genes are TRBV6-2 or TRBV6-3 and TRBJ2-3; D is perhaps TRBD2 (6 bases). Germline CDR1 is MNHEY and CDR2 is SVGEGT. The length of the CDR3 is 15 residues. Trimming pared 8 bases from V and 2 bases from J, leaving 17 bases between. CDR3 protein: CASRKTSSSTDTQYF. Written as DNA, the CDR3 is TGTGCCAGCCGAAAAACTAGCAGCTCCACAGATACGCAGTATTTT.

This clonotype was seen at least ten times. The chain joins TRBV12-3 or TRBV12-4 to TRBJ2-1; 9 bases are a match to TRBD1. The V gene end was trimmed by 3 bases and the J gene end by 9 bases; junction bases not matched to a gene: 9. CDR3 length equals 15 residues. The DNA for the CDR3 is TGTGCCAGCAGTTTGGGGACAGGGTGGTTAAGTGAGCAGTTCTTC. It translates to CASSLGTGWLSEQFF.

V is TRBV12-3 or TRBV12-4 and J is TRBJ2-6, with TRBD1 matching over 8 bases. V shed 6 bases and J 0 bases; nucleotides not matched to a gene: 4. CDR3 length: 16 amino acids. CDR3 residues: CASRQTGGSGANVLTF. CDR3 DNA sequence: TGTGCCAGCAGGCAAACAGGGGGCTCTGGGGCCAACGTCCTGACTTTC.

V gene TRBV7-9 combines with J gene TRBJ2-3; no firm D call. CDR1 and CDR2 from the germline V gene are SEHNR and FQNEAQ (reference sequence). This CDR3 region has 16 residues. Trimming shortened V by 6 bases and J by 2 bases, and 18 bases separated the two germline ends. DNA for the CDR3: TGTGCCAGCAGGCGAACCCGGCCCATCTTCACAGATACGCAGTATTTT. This encodes CASRRTRPIFTDTQYF.

This clonotype was seen more than once but under ten times. The CDR3 region has the DNA TGCGCCAGCAGCTTCTACGAATTGGACCGAGTTGAGCAGTACTTC. This encodes CASSFYELDRVEQYF. The chain combines TRBV5-1 with TRBJ2-7; D unresolved. This CDR3 contains 15 residues. Trimming pared 2 bases from V and 7 bases from J, leaving 19 bases between. The germline V gene has CDR1 SGHRS and CDR2 YFSETQ.

This clonotype showed up just a few times. The chain employs TRBV20-1 and TRBJ2-3; 9 nucleotides agree with TRBD1. Germline values: CDR1 DFQATT, CDR2 SNEGSKA (reference sequence). V lost 0 bases to trimming and J lost 6 bases; unmatched junction nucleotides: 7. This CDR3 has 15 residues. The CDR3 DNA reads as TGCAGTGCTAGAGATATAACAGGGGGCTGGGATACGCAGTATTTT. Translated, it gives CSARDITGGWDTQYF.

The V and J genes are TRBV20-1 and TRBJ2-6, with TRBD1 as a possible D gene (6 bases). V was cut by 5 bases and J by 0 bases, with 8 bases left in between. Germline assignment: CDR1 DFQATT and CDR2 SNEGSKA (reference sequence). CDR3 length: 14 residues. CDR3 sequence reads: CSAGQSSGANVLTF. As DNA, the CDR3 is TGCAGTGCTGGACAGTCCTCTGGGGCCAACGTCCTGACTTTC.

A few counts support this clonotype. The chain couples TRBV28 to TRBJ2-1; D is perhaps TRBD1 (6 bases). V shed 7 bases and J shed 9 bases, with 16 bases lying between them. From germline, CDR1 is MDHEN and CDR2 SYDVKM. The CDR3 loop spans 13 amino acids. CDR3 amino acids: CASKYTGTGEQFF. DNA of the CDR3: TGTGCCAGCAAGTACACAGGGACGGGTGAGCAGTTCTTC.

In this sample, this clonotype turned up a few times. V usage is TRBV7-8 and J usage is TRBJ2-3; no clear D. CDR1 and CDR2 from the germline V gene are SGHVS and FQNEAQ. The CDR3 is made up of 14 amino acids. Between the trimmed V and J ends, which lost 1 base and 5 bases, there was a span of 10 bases. As DNA, the CDR3 is TGTGCCAGCAGCTTAGGTGCCCGATTAGATACGCAGTATTTT. This translates into CASSLGARLDTQYF.

A single count supports this clonotype. The chain links TRBV27 to TRBJ2-1; 10 nucleotides agree with TRBD2. CDR3 size: 18 residues. The germline V gene has CDR1 MNHEY and CDR2 SMNVEV (reference sequence). J gave up 2 bases and V 6 bases, and 13 bases lay outside the gene matches. CDR3 residues: CASSETAGGPSTYNEQFF. The CDR3 DNA reads TGTGCCAGCAGCGAGACAGCGGGAGGGCCTAGTACCTACAATGAGCAGTTCTTC.

This clonotype turned up a few times. J is TRBJ2-5 and V is TRBV5-1; D ambiguous. Germline V gene lookup returns CDR1 SGHRS and CDR2 YFSETQ. The CDR3 is made up of 13 amino acids. The germline V and J ends were trimmed by 0 bases and 2 bases, with 5 bases remaining between them. The CDR3, as DNA: TGCGCCAGCAGCTTGGAACCGCAAGAGACCCAGTACTTC. It yields the protein CASSLEPQETQYF.